This T cell receptor (beta chain) originates from a study of CD8 T cells in ankylosing spondylitis. General study points: A TCR beta motif made of fewer than ten highly homologous variants seemed typical of ankylosing spondylitis blood.

This CDR3 contains 15 residues. The V gene end was trimmed by 1 base and the J gene end by 5 bases; junction bases not matched to a gene: 6. TCRdb independently ran MiXCR on the 5' RACE reads; one entry per CDR3 protein. The sample has about 250,000 distinct CDR3 sequences; around 32% are singletons. With regard to this clonotype: No antigen is known for it.

Sequencing was performed on blood, either unsorted or a sorted T cell fraction (not recorded which). J is TRBJ2-3 and V is TRBV12-3 or TRBV12-4; 7 bases agree with TRBD2. This sequence originates from a male donor with ankylosing spondylitis or in good health (not recorded which). The CDR3 nucleotides read TGTGCCAGCAGTTTAGGGAGCGGGGTTAAAGATACGCAGTATTTT. The encoded protein is CASSLGSGVKDTQYF.